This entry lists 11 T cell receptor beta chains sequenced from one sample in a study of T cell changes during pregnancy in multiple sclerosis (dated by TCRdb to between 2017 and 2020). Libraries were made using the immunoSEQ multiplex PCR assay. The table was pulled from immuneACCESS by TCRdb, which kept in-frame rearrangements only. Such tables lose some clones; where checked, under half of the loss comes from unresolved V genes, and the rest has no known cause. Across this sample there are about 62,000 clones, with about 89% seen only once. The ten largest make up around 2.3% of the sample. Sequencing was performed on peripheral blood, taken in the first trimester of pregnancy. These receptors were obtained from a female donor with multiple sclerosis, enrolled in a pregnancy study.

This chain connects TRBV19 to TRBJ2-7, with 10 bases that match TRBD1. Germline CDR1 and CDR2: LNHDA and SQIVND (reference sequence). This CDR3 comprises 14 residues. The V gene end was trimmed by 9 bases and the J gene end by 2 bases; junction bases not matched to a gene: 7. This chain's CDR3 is CASTDRGRPYEQYF. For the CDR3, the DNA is TGTGCCAGCACAGACAGGGGGCGTCCCTACGAGCAGTACTTC.

CDR3 in DNA: TGTGCCAGCAGCCCCGGCATACTGGACAGGTCCTTGGGGGAGCAGTACTTC. Its translation: CASSPGILDRSLGEQYF. The chain links TRBV7-2 to TRBJ2-7, with 7 bases matching TRBD1. From germline, CDR1 is SGHTA and CDR2 FQGNSA. The length of the CDR3 is 17 residues. Germline trimming cut 5 bases from V and 7 bases from J; bases unmatched to any gene: 20.

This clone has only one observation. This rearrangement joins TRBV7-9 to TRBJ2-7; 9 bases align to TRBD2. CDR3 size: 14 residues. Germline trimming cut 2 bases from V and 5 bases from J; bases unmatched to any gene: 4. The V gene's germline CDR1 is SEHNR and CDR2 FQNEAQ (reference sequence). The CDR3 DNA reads TGTGCCAGCAGCTTAAGCGGGGGGCCCCACGAGCAGTACTTC. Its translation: CASSLSGGPHEQYF. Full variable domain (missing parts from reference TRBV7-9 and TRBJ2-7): DTGVSQNPRHKITKRGQNVTFRCDPISEHNRLYWYRQTLGQGPEFLTYFQNEAQLEKSRLLSDRFSAERPKGSFSTLEIQRTEQGDSAMYLCASSLSGGPHEQYFGPGTRLTVT.

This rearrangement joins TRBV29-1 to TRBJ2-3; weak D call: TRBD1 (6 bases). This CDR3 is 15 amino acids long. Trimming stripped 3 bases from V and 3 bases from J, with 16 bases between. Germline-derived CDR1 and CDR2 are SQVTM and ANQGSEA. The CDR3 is CSVDSSRGITDTQYF. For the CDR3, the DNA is TGCAGCGTTGATTCTAGCAGGGGCATTACAGATACGCAGTATTTT.

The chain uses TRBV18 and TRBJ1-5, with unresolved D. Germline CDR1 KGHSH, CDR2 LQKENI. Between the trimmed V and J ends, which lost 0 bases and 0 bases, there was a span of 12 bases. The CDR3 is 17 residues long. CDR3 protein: CASSPPGGSFSNQPQHF. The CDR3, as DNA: TGTGCCAGCTCACCACCCGGAGGATCCTTTAGCAATCAGCCCCAGCATTTT.

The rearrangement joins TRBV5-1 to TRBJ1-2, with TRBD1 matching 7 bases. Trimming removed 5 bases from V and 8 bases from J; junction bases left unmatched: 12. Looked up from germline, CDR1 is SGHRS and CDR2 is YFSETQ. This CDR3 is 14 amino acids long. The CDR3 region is CASRPGQPAGGYTF. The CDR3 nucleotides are TGCGCCAGCAGACCGGGACAGCCCGCCGGCGGCTACACCTTC.

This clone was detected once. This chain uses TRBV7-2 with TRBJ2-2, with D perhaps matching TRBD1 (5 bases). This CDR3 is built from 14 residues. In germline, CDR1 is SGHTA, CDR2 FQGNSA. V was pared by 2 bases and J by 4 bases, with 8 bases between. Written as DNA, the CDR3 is TGTGCCAGCAGCTTACGACAGCTCACCGGGGAGCTGTTTTTT. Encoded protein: CASSLRQLTGELFF.

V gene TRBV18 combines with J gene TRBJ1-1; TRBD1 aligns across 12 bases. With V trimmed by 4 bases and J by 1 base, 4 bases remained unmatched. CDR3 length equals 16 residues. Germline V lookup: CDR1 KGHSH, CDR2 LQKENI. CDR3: CASSQGTGGGNTEAFF. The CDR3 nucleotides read TGTGCCAGCTCACAGGGGACAGGGGGCGGGAACACTGAAGCTTTCTTT.

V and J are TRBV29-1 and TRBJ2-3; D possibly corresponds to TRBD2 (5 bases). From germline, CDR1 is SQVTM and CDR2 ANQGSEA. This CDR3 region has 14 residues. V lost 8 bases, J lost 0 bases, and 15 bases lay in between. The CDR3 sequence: CSNQEGGSTDTQYF. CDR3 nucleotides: TGCAGCAACCAAGAGGGTGGGAGCACAGATACGCAGTATTTT.

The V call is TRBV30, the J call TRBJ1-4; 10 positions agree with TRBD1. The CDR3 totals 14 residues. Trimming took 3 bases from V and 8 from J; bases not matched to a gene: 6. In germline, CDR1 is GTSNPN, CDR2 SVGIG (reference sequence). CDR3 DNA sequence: TGTGCCTGGAGCCCCGGGACAGGGGACGAAAAACTGTTTTTT. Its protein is CAWSPGTGDEKLFF.

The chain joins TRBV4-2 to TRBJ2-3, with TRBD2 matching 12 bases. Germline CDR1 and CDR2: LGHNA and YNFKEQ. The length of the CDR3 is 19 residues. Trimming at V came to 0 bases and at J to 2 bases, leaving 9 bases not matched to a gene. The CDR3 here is CASSQDQTSGGYSTDTQYF. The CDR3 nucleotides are TGTGCCAGCAGCCAAGATCAAACTAGCGGGGGGTACTCCACAGATACGCAGTATTTT.